This passage covers 26 T cell receptor beta chains from one sample sequenced in a study of shared clonotypes between healthy human individuals. CD45RO-negative cells were positively selected for CCR7, leaving out terminally differentiated effector memory CD45RA+ cells. Produced via immunoSEQ multiplex PCR; TCRdb's table is partial and in-frame only. The repertoire holds about 2.1 million clones, 93% seen once, with about 1.7% in the top ten. The sample taken for sequencing was naive CD8+ T cells from PBMCs. These receptor sequences come from a man aged 18 to 29 in good health. Some clones in this sample may be carry-over from other donors' samples.

The V gene is TRBV6-1, the J gene TRBJ1-3; 8 positions agree with TRBD1. V trimming: 4 bases; J trimming: 8 bases; junction bases outside the gene matches: 22. The CDR3 runs 19 residues. Germline values: CDR1 MNHNS, CDR2 SASEGT. CDR3 DNA sequence: TGTGCCAGCAGTGTAGTAGGGCAGGGGGCAGGGGGACTCCTGGACACCATATATTTT. Its translation is CASSVVGQGAGGLLDTIYF.

The chain recombines TRBV29-1 with TRBJ2-7; maybe TRBD1 (5 bases). CDR1 and CDR2 from the germline V gene are SQVTM and ANQGSEA. The CDR3 extends over 12 amino acids. Between the trimmed V and J ends, which lost 7 bases and 3 bases, there was a span of 13 bases. The CDR3 region has the DNA TGCAGCGCAAACGACAGCCGCTACGAGCAGTACTTC. Translation: CSANDSRYEQYF.

V usage is TRBV15 and J usage is TRBJ2-1; D may be TRBD1 or TRBD2 (5 bases each). Germline V lookup: CDR1 LNHNV, CDR2 YYDKDF (reference sequence). The CDR3 is made up of 15 amino acids. The V end lost 3 bases, the J end lost 5 bases, and 14 bases lay between the germline ends. The CDR3 DNA sequence: TGTGCCACCAGCAGCTTCCGGGACGGTCACAATGAGCAGTTCTTC. Its protein product is CATSSFRDGHNEQFF.

The V and J genes are TRBV27 and TRBJ2-3, with a tentative D call TRBD2 (6 bases). Trimming removed 7 bases from V and 1 base from J, with 12 bases in between. The CDR3 extends over 14 amino acids. CDR1 MNHEY and CDR2 SMNVEV come from the germline V gene (reference sequence). CDR3 sequence reads: CASTRDFRTDTQYF. The CDR3 nucleotides are TGTGCCAGCACACGGGACTTCCGCACAGATACGCAGTATTTT.

About this clone: Its ends do not fully match the called genes, so a read error is possible. Other DNA sequences from this sample encode an identical CDR3 as well. CDR3 in DNA: TGTGCCAGTAGTTGGGGGGGTAGGGGCAATCAGCCCCAGCATTTT. Encoded protein: CASSWGGRGNQPQHF. The chain recombines TRBV28 with TRBJ1-5; a possible D gene is TRBD1 (5 bases). Germline V gene data show CDR1 as MDHEN and CDR2 as SYDVKM. This CDR3 comprises 15 residues.

V and J are TRBV27 and TRBJ2-1; a possible D gene is TRBD2 (5 bases). The CDR3 has 15 residues. Per the germline V gene, CDR1 is MNHEY and CDR2 is SMNVEV (reference sequence). V lost 4 bases to trimming and J lost 6 bases, with 16 bases between them. DNA for the CDR3: TGTGCCAGCAGTTCCTTTAAGGAGGCCCTCAATGAGCAGTTCTTC. Its protein is CASSSFKEALNEQFF.

This chain uses TRBV27 with TRBJ1-4; 8 bases fit TRBD1. CDR3 size: 17 residues. CDR1 is MNHEY and CDR2 is SMNVEV in the germline V gene (reference sequence). The junction had 13 bases not matched to a gene; V was cut back by 8 bases and J by 2 bases. This CDR3 is CASQRTGRLRTNEKLFF. The CDR3 DNA follows: TGTGCCAGCCAACGGACAGGGAGGCTTCGCACTAATGAAAAACTGTTTTTT.

The chain recombines TRBV19 with TRBJ2-4; D is unclear. This CDR3 contains 16 residues. Germline CDR1 LNHDA, CDR2 SQIVND (reference sequence). V lost 1 base, J lost 1 base, and 11 bases lay in between. CDR3 protein: CASSIVPTKAKNIQYF. In DNA, the CDR3 is TGTGCCAGTAGTATAGTACCCACGAAGGCCAAAAACATTCAGTACTTC. The whole variable domain, remainder taken from reference TRBV19 and TRBJ2-4, is DGGITQSPKYLFRKEGQNVTLSCEQNLNHDAMYWYRQDPGQGLRLIYYSQIVNDFQKGDIAEGYSVSREKKESFPLTVTSAQKNPTAFYLCASSIVPTKAKNIQYFGAGTRLSVL.

V and J are TRBV4-1 and TRBJ2-5; 9 bases line up with TRBD1. The CDR3 runs 16 residues. After removal of 4 bases from V and 4 bases from J, the junction contained 10 bases not matched to a gene. Germline V gene data show CDR1 as MGHRA and CDR2 as YSYEKL. The CDR3 DNA reads TGCGCCAGCAGCCCCCAACAGGGGGCGAGGGGAGAGACCCAGTACTTC. It yields the protein CASSPQQGARGETQYF.

V is TRBV7-6 and J is TRBJ2-7; possible D gene TRBD2, 6 bases. The V end lost 4 bases, the J end lost 2 bases, and 12 bases lay between the germline ends. Germline CDR1 and CDR2: SGHVS and FNYEAQ. CDR3 length: 14 amino acids. In nucleotides, the CDR3 is TGTGCCAGCAGCTCTATAGCGGCCCCCTACGAGCAGTACTTC. Residues: CASSSIAAPYEQYF. The whole variable domain, remainder taken from reference TRBV7-6 and TRBJ2-7, is GAGVSQSPRYKVTKRGQDVALRCDPISGHVSLYWYRQALGQGPEFLTYFNYEAQQDKSGLPNDRFSAERPEGSISTLTIQRTEQRDSAMYRCASSSIAAPYEQYFGPGTRLTVT.

This chain connects TRBV4-1 to TRBJ1-6, with TRBD1 identical over 10 bases. Germline V lookup: CDR1 MGHRA, CDR2 YSYEKL. This CDR3 is 17 amino acids long. V lost 1 base and J lost 8; bases outside the gene matches: 8. CDR3 residues: CASSQVGMGQGYSPLHF. In DNA, the CDR3 is TGCGCCAGCAGCCAAGTCGGTATGGGACAGGGGTATTCACCCCTCCACTTT.

V is TRBV4-3 and J is TRBJ1-1, with D possibly TRBD1 on 5 matching bases. CDR1 LGHNA and CDR2 YSLEER come from the germline V gene. There are 14 residues in the CDR3. The V and J ends lost 2 bases and 3 bases respectively, with 10 bases between them. CDR3 protein: CASSQFRVDTEAFF. CDR3 coding DNA: TGCGCCAGCAGCCAATTCAGGGTGGACACTGAAGCTTTCTTT.

V and J are TRBV7-9 and TRBJ1-3, with no clear D. CDR1 SEHNR and CDR2 FQNEAQ come from the germline V gene (reference sequence). V lost 5 bases, J lost 4 bases, and 12 bases lay in between. The CDR3 is 14 amino acids. The CDR3: CASSTPPLGNTIYF. The DNA for the CDR3 is TGTGCCAGCAGCACTCCTCCTCTCGGAAACACCATATATTTT.

This clone was detected only once. The rearrangement links TRBV6-6 to TRBJ2-3; a weak D match, TRBD1 (6 bases). Per germline, CDR1 MNHNY and CDR2 SVGAGI (reference sequence). V was shortened by 6 bases and J by 4 bases, with 20 bases between the two germline ends. This CDR3 is built from 16 residues. Written as DNA, the CDR3 is TGTGCCAGCAGACGACCAGGGGCGGCCAGTCCAGATACGCAGTATTTT. This sequence encodes CASRRPGAASPDTQYF.

The chain is built from TRBV19 and TRBJ2-7; maybe TRBD1 (5 bases). The V end was cut by 9 bases, the J end by 2 bases, with 14 bases between. The germline gives CDR1 LNHDA, CDR2 SQIVND (reference sequence). The CDR3 spans 13 residues. The DNA for the CDR3 is TGTGCCAGCAAGGGGAAGGGGCCCTACGAGCAGTACTTC. Residues: CASKGKGPYEQYF.

The CDR3 region is CASSVQTRSNEQYF. The CDR3 DNA follows: TGTGCCAGCAGTGTTCAGACTAGGAGCAACGAGCAGTACTTC. The chain employs TRBV27 and TRBJ2-7; D is perhaps TRBD2 (6 bases). Between the trimmed V and J ends, which lost 5 bases and 5 bases, there was a span of 16 bases. The CDR3 extends over 14 amino acids. CDR1 is MNHEY, CDR2 SMNVEV, per germline (reference sequence).

V usage is TRBV9 and J usage is TRBJ2-7; D possibly corresponds to TRBD1 (6 bases). The CDR3 is 14 amino acids. CDR1 SGDLS and CDR2 YYNGEE come from the germline V gene. The V end was cut by 0 bases, the J end by 3 bases, with 10 bases between. The DNA of the CDR3 is TGTGCCAGCAGCGTAGGAGTAGGGGGCTACGAGCAGTACTTC. This translates into CASSVGVGGYEQYF.

The chain couples TRBV4-1 to TRBJ2-2; possibly TRBD1 for D (6 bases). Trimming cost V 4 bases and J 4 bases, with 16 bases left between them. This CDR3 spans 16 amino acids. CDR1 and CDR2 from the germline V gene are MGHRA and YSYEKL. The CDR3 nucleotides read TGCGCCAGCAGCCCGCGCACCACAGGGACCACCGGGGAGCTGTTTTTT. This translates into CASSPRTTGTTGELFF.

The chain uses TRBV7-9 and TRBJ2-1, with 8 nucleotides matching TRBD1. The CDR3 runs 17 residues. Per the germline V gene, CDR1 is SEHNR and CDR2 is FQNEAQ (reference sequence). The trim removed 5 bases at V and 0 bases at J, leaving 9 bases unmatched. DNA for the CDR3: TGTGCCAGCAGCACACAGACAGGGGCTAACTCCTACAATGAGCAGTTCTTC. Protein product: CASSTQTGANSYNEQFF. Full variable domain (missing parts from reference TRBV7-9 and TRBJ2-1): DTGVSQNPRHKITKRGQNVTFRCDPISEHNRLYWYRQTLGQGPEFLTYFQNEAQLEKSRLLSDRFSAERPKGSFSTLEIQRTEQGDSAMYLCASSTQTGANSYNEQFFGPGTRLTVL.

V usage is TRBV10-3 and J usage is TRBJ1-2, with a weak D call TRBD1 (5 bases). Germline loops: CDR1 ENHRY, CDR2 SYGVKD. The CDR3 has 17 residues. V dropped 0 bases and J dropped 3 bases, with 17 bases sitting between them. The CDR3 loop is CAISESSSAQGHYGYTF. CDR3 DNA: TGTGCCATCAGTGAGTCGAGTAGTGCCCAGGGACACTATGGCTACACCTTC.

This clone was recorded only once. The chain has TRBV5-4 and TRBJ2-1, with 9 bases identical to TRBD2. There are 18 residues in the CDR3. V lost 5 bases, J lost 3 bases, and 15 bases stayed unmatched. Germline V gene data show CDR1 as SGHNT and CDR2 as YYREEE (reference sequence). The CDR3 DNA reads TGTGCCAGCAGTCTGGGGCAGCGACTAGCGGCAATCTACAATGAGCAGTTCTTC. Its translation: CASSLGQRLAAIYNEQFF.

This chain links TRBV19 with TRBJ2-2; TRBD2 aligns across 7 bases. The CDR3 length is 20 residues. V lost 3 bases and J lost 3; bases outside the gene matches: 19. Germline V gene sequence: CDR1 LNHDA, CDR2 SQIVND (reference sequence). The CDR3 coding sequence is TGTGCCAGTAGTATTTTTTGGCGGGAGCGTATTCCCCTGGACACCGGGGAGCTGTTTTTT. It translates to CASSIFWRERIPLDTGELFF.

This sequence joins TRBV19 and TRBJ1-5; TRBD1 matches 7 bases. The trim removed 5 bases at V and 9 bases at J, leaving 13 bases unmatched. The CDR3 covers 15 residues. CDR1 LNHDA and CDR2 SQIVND come from the germline V gene (reference sequence). The CDR3 sequence: CASSVPQGGTVPQHF. CDR3 nucleotides: TGTGCCAGTAGTGTCCCTCAGGGGGGGACCGTGCCCCAGCATTTT. The whole variable domain, remainder taken from reference TRBV19 and TRBJ1-5, is DGGITQSPKYLFRKEGQNVTLSCEQNLNHDAMYWYRQDPGQGLRLIYYSQIVNDFQKGDIAEGYSVSREKKESFPLTVTSAQKNPTAFYLCASSVPQGGTVPQHFGDGTRLSIL.

The chain joins TRBV2 to TRBJ2-1, with 8 bases lining up with TRBD2. V shed 11 bases, J shed 5 bases, and the junction held 14 bases outside the gene matches. The length of the CDR3 is 15 residues. The germline V gene has CDR1 SNHLY and CDR2 FYNNEI. This chain's CDR3 is CALPGGLAENNEQFF. CDR3 DNA sequence: TGTGCCCTCCCGGGAGGGCTAGCGGAAAACAATGAGCAGTTCTTC. The full variable domain, rest sourced from reference TRBV2 and TRBJ2-1, is EPEVTQTPSHQVTQMGQEVILRCVPISNHLYFYWYRQILGQKVEFLVSFYNNEISEKSEIFDDQFSVERPDGSNFTLKIRSTKLEDSAMYFCALPGGLAENNEQFFGPGTRLTVL.

This clone was found once. The chain is built from TRBV2 and TRBJ2-2, with TRBD1 identical over 7 bases. The CDR3 extends over 17 amino acids. V gave up 4 bases and J gave up 1 base; unmatched junction bases: 9. Germline V gene sequence: CDR1 SNHLY, CDR2 FYNNEI. This chain's CDR3 is CASSVIIGTVNTGELFF. CDR3 coding DNA: TGTGCCAGCAGTGTAATAATAGGGACAGTGAACACCGGGGAGCTGTTTTTT.

The chain combines TRBV9 with TRBJ2-1; D might be TRBD2 (7 bases). Trimming cost V 2 bases and J 16 bases, with 22 bases left between them. Per germline, CDR1 SGDLS and CDR2 YYNGEE. There are 14 residues in the CDR3. The CDR3 reads CASSVGGRTGAIFF. Here the CDR3 DNA reads TGTGCCAGCAGCGTGGGCGGGAGAACGGGGGCGATATTCTTC.